This TCR beta chain was documented in a study of CD8+CD57+ T cells in acquired aplastic anemia (dated by TCRdb to between 2018 and 2020). Background on the whole study: A mean of roughly 2.9 ug of DNA, ranging from about 0.2 to 27.4 ug, was extracted from sorted CD4+ and CD8+ cells. For healthy donor samples, the average read count was around 10 million for CD4+ cells and 11 million to 14 million for CD8+ cells. Study-wide conclusions, independent of this receptor: Nearly 30 CD8+ CDR3 sequences were found in both patients and controls but appeared to be highly expressed in patients and within the immunodominant clones of the patients. Between patients and healthy controls, no significant difference in CD8+ Simpson's diversity was found (P=0.060).

Genomic DNA was used as template for profiling of TCR beta VDJ combinations and CDR3 sequences. An Illumina HiSeq 2000 was used for TCR repertoire sequencing. The published analysis was carried out like this. Repertoires were assessed using TRBV/TRBJ rearrangement plots, CDR3 size and DJ length profiles, and Simpson's diversity index. The most abundant DNA sequence in the deep sequencing data was defined as the immunodominant clone. CDR3 amino acid sequences were checked for sharing between subjects and were compared against published repertoires and the VDJdb database. The public reads were reprocessed in TCRdb via fastp at Q25 and MiXCR, keeping in-frame beta chains. Rows are unified per CDR3 protein, each entry keeping the most common DNA and genes. TCRdb's processing, not the study's, gives the V and J calls here. The sample profile shows about 170,000 distinct CDR3 sequences; around 60% of them were found once. The top ten clones comprise over 40% of the sample.

In this study, sorted CD4+ and CD8+ T cells from the blood of healthy subjects and of severe aplastic anemia patients had their TCR repertoires deep-sequenced. Ficoll-Paque density gradient centrifugation was used to isolate peripheral blood mononuclear cells. Before DNA extraction, CD4+ and CD8+ T cells were sorted with FACS or magnetic beads. The V end gives up 4 bases and the J end 4 bases, leaving 13 bases in the junction not matched to a gene. Its CDR3 holds 17 amino acids, cysteine through phenylalanine. Only CDR3 DNA is held: 51 bases, read in frame from base 1. The germline V gene yields SNHLY for CDR1 and FYNNEI for CDR2. As to this clonotype: No antigen is known for it. It has no much larger one-base neighbor in the sample; base qualities were not kept.

Sequenced material: sorted CD4+, CD8+, or CD8+CD57+ T cells (not recorded which) from PBMCs. Recombination joined TRBV2 with TRBJ2-5; 9 bases in between match TRBD1. This clonotype was sampled from a human donor in good health. The DNA sequence reads TGTGCCAGCAGTGGGGGGTACAGGGGGCTTATTCGAGAGACCCAGTACTTC. This is translated as CASSGGYRGLIRETQYF. With the rest looked up from the reference TRBV2 and TRBJ2-5 genes rather than sequenced, the full variable domain is EPEVTQTPSHQVTQMGQEVILRCVPISNHLYFYWYRQILGQKVEFLVSFYNNEISEKSEIFDDQFSVERPDGSNFTLKIRSTKLEDSAMYFCASSGGYRGLIRETQYFGPGTRLLVL.